The 6 T cell receptor beta chains listed next were all sequenced from one sample in a study of blood T cell repertoires in COVID-19. Profiling relied on immunoSEQ multiplex PCR, and the TCRdb table lists in-frame clones only, not all of them. The table includes 30,000 to 40,000 clones, approximately 95% detected once. The sequenced sample was peripheral blood. These receptor sequences come from a male donor with active COVID-19.

The genes are TRBV11-3 and TRBJ1-2, with unresolved D. This CDR3 region has 12 residues. Germline V gene data show CDR1 as SGHNT and CDR2 as YENEEA. V lost 3 bases to trimming and J lost 7 bases, with 9 bases between them. The CDR3 nucleotides read TGTGCCAGCAGCTTCGGGGAGCTTGGCTACACCTTC. Amino acids: CASSFGELGYTF.

V gene TRBV5-4 combines with J gene TRBJ2-1, with D possibly being TRBD2 (5 bases). CDR3 length: 14 residues. Trimming took 3 bases from V and 6 from J, leaving 13 bases between them. Germline lookup yields CDR1 SGHNT and CDR2 YYREEE (reference sequence). The CDR3 DNA reads as TGTGCCAGCAGCTCGCTGAGGGAACCCAATGAGCAGTTCTTC. Translating gives CASSSLREPNEQFF.

Only one count was recorded for this clone. This sequence joins TRBV11-3 and TRBJ2-3, with 9 bases that match TRBD1. CDR1 is SGHNT, CDR2 YENEEA, per germline. The CDR3 has 17 residues. V dropped 5 bases and J dropped 5; count of bases not matched to a gene: 14. The CDR3 DNA is TGTGCCAGCAGCCAACCCACGCTAGGACAGGGGAAAGATACGCAGTATTTT. Its protein is CASSQPTLGQGKDTQYF.

This chain links TRBV6-5 with TRBJ1-2, with D tentatively TRBD1 (5 bases). The CDR3 has 14 residues. Trimming took off 5 bases at V and 4 bases at J, with 14 bases between the two ends. The germline CDR1 and CDR2 sequences are MNHEY and SVGAGI. The CDR3 protein is CASSPGGAVYGYTF. The CDR3 DNA reads TGTGCCAGCAGTCCGGGCGGGGCAGTCTATGGCTACACCTTC.

The chain employs TRBV30 and TRBJ1-2; no firm D call. The CDR3 spans 13 residues. The V and J ends lost 2 bases and 4 bases respectively, with 11 bases between them. CDR1 and CDR2 (germline): GTSNPN, SVGIG (reference sequence). The CDR3 DNA is TGTGCCTGGAGTCTCCCCTCAGGCTATGGCTACACCTTC. Its protein is CAWSLPSGYGYTF.

The chain employs TRBV5-1 and TRBJ1-6; TRBD1 might be the D (6 bases). The germline V gene encodes CDR1 SGHRS and CDR2 YFSETQ. V lost 2 bases and J 7 bases, leaving 10 bases between the germline ends. This CDR3 region has 14 residues. The CDR3 nucleotides read TGCGCCAGCAGCTTAGGACAGTCCAATTCACCCCTCCACTTT. Translated: CASSLGQSNSPLHF.